Each of the 6 T cell receptor beta chains below was sequenced from the same sample in a study of blood T cell repertoires in COVID-19. Only in-frame clones appear in the TCRdb table, and some are missing; sequencing was by immunoSEQ multiplex PCR. The sample has about 90,000 clones, about four fifths seen once. The material sequenced was peripheral blood. These receptors all come from a man aged 55 to 70 with acute or convalescent COVID-19.

V and J are TRBV19 and TRBJ2-4, with TRBD2 matching 7 bases. This CDR3 is built from 14 residues. The V segment lost 7 bases and the J segment 0 bases; nucleotides outside the gene matches: 3. Germline values: CDR1 LNHDA, CDR2 SQIVND (reference sequence). The chain's CDR3 is CASTGEGAKNIQYF. As DNA, the CDR3 is TGTGCCAGTACCGGGGAGGGAGCCAAAAACATTCAGTACTTC. Full variable domain (rest looked up from reference TRBV19 and TRBJ2-4): DGGITQSPKYLFRKEGQNVTLSCEQNLNHDAMYWYRQDPGQGLRLIYYSQIVNDFQKGDIAEGYSVSREKKESFPLTVTSAQKNPTAFYLCASTGEGAKNIQYFGAGTRLSVL.

V gene TRBV7-3 combines with J gene TRBJ2-3; D perhaps matches TRBD2 (6 bases). Deletions cut 1 base from V and 0 bases from J, with 11 bases between. Germline CDR1 SGHTA, CDR2 FQGTGA. This CDR3 comprises 16 residues. CDR3 sequence: CASSLIAGTSTDTQYF. For the CDR3, the DNA is TGTGCCAGCAGCTTAATCGCGGGAACTAGCACAGATACGCAGTATTTT.

The chain joins TRBV2 to TRBJ2-1; 8 bases are shared with TRBD2. V dropped 3 bases and J dropped 1; count of bases not matched to a gene: 2. Germline loops: CDR1 SNHLY, CDR2 FYNNEI. The CDR3 consists of 15 residues. DNA for the CDR3: TGTGCCAGCAGTGACAGCGGGGGATCCTACAATGAGCAGTTCTTC. Protein product: CASSDSGGSYNEQFF.

As regards this clone: Other nucleotide sequences in the sample specify the same CDR3. J is TRBJ1-2 and V is TRBV5-1; a weak D match, TRBD1 (5 bases). V lost 0 bases and J 6 bases, leaving 12 bases between the germline ends. CDR3 length equals 14 residues. The germline V gene encodes CDR1 SGHRS and CDR2 YFSETQ. The DNA for the CDR3 is TGCGCCAGCAGCTTGGCCGGTCAGGGCGATGGCTACACCTTC. It translates to CASSLAGQGDGYTF.

The rearrangement links TRBV4-1 to TRBJ2-3, with 9 bases aligning to TRBD1. The trim removed 6 bases at V and 3 bases at J, leaving 1 base unmatched. CDR1 MGHRA and CDR2 YSYEKL come from the germline V gene. CDR3 length: 13 residues. CDR3 DNA sequence: TGCGCCAGCAGGGGGACAGGGACAGATACGCAGTATTTT. This translates into CASRGTGTDTQYF.

V is TRBV4-3 and J is TRBJ1-2; perhaps TRBD1 as D (6 bases). The CDR3 runs to 15 residues. V lost 0 bases, J lost 2 bases, and 10 bases lay in between. The germline gives CDR1 LGHNA, CDR2 YSLEER. The CDR3 protein is CASSQDEGGNYGYTF. The CDR3 coding sequence is TGCGCCAGCAGCCAAGATGAGGGGGGGAACTATGGCTACACCTTC.